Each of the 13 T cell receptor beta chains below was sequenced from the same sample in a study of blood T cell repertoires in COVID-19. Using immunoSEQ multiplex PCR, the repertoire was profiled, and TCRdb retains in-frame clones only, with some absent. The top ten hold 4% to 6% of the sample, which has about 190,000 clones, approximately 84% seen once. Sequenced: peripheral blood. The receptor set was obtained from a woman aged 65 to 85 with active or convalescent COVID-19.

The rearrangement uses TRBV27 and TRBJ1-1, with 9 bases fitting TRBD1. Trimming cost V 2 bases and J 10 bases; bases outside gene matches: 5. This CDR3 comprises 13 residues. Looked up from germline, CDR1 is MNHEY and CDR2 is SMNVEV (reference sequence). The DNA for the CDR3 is TGTGCCAGCAGTTTAGCACAGGGGGCTGGAGCTTTCTTT. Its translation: CASSLAQGAGAFF.

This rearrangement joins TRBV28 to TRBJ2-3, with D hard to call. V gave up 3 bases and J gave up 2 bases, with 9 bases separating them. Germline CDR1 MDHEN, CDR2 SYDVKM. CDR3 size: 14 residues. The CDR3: CASSFPSNTDTQYF. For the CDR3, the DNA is TGTGCCAGCAGTTTCCCGTCTAACACAGATACGCAGTATTTT.

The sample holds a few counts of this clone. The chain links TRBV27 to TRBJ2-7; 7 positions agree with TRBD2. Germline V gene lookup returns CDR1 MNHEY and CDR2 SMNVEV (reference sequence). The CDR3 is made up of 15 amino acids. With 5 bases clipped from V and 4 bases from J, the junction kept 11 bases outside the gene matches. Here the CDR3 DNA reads TGTGCCAGCAGTACCCCTGCGGGAGTGACGTACGAGCAGTACTTC. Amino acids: CASSTPAGVTYEQYF.

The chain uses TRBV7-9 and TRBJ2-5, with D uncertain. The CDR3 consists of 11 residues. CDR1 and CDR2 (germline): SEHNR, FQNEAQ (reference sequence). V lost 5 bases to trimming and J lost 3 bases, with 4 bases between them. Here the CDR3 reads CASSPKETQYF. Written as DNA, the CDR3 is TGTGCCAGCAGCCCCAAAGAGACCCAGTACTTC.

The DNA for the CDR3 is TGTGCCAGCAGTTTACGGACAGGAGGATACAATCAGCCCCAGCATTTT. It yields the protein CASSLRTGGYNQPQHF. The chain uses TRBV6-5 and TRBJ1-5, with TRBD1 identical over 7 bases. Germline V gene data show CDR1 as MNHEY and CDR2 as SVGAGI. The ends lost 4 bases at V and 3 bases at J; junction bases unmatched: 9. This CDR3 region has 16 residues.

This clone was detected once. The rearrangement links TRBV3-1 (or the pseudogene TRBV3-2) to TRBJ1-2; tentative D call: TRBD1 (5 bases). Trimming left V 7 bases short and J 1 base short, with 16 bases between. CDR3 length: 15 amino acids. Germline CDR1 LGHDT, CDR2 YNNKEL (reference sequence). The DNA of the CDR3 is TGTGCCAGCAACCCCGGGGGTGCGTATAACTATGGCTACACCTTC. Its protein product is CASNPGGAYNYGYTF.

Here the CDR3 reads CASSSPPGEVTGNTIYF. The CDR3 bases are TGTGCCAGCAGTTCGCCACCCGGGGAGGTTACTGGAAACACCATATATTTT. V is TRBV27 and J is TRBJ1-3, with D hard to call. With 4 bases removed from V and 2 bases from J, the gap between germline ends came to 18 bases. This CDR3 spans 17 amino acids. Germline loops: CDR1 MNHEY, CDR2 SMNVEV (reference sequence).

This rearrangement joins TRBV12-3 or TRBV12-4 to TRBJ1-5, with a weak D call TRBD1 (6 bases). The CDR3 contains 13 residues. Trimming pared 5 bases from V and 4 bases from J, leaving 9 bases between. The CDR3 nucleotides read TGTGCCAGCAGTCGCCAGGGGAATCAGCCCCAGCATTTT. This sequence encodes CASSRQGNQPQHF.

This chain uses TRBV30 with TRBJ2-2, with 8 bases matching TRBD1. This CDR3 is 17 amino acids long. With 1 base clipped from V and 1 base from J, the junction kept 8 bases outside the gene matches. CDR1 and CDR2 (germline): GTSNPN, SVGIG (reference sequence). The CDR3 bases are TGTGCCTGGAGTGGACAGGGGATAAGGGTGAACACCGGGGAGCTGTTTTTT. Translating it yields CAWSGQGIRVNTGELFF.

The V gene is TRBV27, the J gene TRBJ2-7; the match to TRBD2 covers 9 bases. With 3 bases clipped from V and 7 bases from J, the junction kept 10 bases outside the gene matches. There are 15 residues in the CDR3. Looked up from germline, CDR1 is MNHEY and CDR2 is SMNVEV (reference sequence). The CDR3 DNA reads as TGTGCCAGCAGTTTCCTAGCGGGGCCCTCGGGGGAGCAGTACTTC. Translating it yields CASSFLAGPSGEQYF.

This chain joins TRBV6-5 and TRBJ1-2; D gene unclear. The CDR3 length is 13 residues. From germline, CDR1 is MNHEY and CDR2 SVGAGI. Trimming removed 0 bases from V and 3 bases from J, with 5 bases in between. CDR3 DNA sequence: TGTGCCAGCAGTTACTCCCGCGACTATGGCTACACCTTC. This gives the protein CASSYSRDYGYTF.

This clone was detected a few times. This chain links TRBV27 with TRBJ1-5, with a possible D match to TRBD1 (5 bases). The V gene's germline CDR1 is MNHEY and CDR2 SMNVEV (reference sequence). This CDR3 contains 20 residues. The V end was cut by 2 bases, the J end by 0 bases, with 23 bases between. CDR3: CASSLTAPRGVDYSNQPQHF. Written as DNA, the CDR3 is TGTGCCAGCAGTTTAACCGCCCCGCGAGGGGTGGACTATAGCAATCAGCCCCAGCATTTT.

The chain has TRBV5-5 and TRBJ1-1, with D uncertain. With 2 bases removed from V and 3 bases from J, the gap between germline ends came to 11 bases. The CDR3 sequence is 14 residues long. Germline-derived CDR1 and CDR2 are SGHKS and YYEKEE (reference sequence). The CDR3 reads CASSFGPGDTEAFF. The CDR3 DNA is TGTGCCAGCAGCTTTGGACCCGGGGACACTGAAGCTTTCTTT.